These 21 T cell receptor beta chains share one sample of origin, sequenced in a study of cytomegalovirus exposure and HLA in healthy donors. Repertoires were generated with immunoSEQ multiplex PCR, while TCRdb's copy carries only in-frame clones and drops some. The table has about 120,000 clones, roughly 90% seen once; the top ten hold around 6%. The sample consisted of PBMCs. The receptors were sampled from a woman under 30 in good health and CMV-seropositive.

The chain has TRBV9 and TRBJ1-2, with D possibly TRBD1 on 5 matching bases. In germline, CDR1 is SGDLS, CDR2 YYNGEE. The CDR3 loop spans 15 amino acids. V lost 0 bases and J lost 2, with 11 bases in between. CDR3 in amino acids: CASSVAQGTNYGYTF. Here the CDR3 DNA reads TGTGCCAGCAGCGTAGCCCAGGGAACCAACTATGGCTACACCTTC.

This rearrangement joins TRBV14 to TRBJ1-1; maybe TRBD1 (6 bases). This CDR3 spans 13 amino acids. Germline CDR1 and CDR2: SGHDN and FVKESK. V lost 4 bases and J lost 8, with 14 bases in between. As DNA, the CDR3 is TGTGCCAGCAGCCTGGCAGCGGGGGCAGAAGCTTTCTTT. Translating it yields CASSLAAGAEAFF.

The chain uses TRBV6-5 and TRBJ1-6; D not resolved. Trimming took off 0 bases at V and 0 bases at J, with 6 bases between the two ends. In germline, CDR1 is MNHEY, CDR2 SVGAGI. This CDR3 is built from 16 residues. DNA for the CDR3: TGTGCCAGCAGTTACTCATTGAGCTCCTATAATTCACCCCTCCACTTT. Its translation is CASSYSLSSYNSPLHF.

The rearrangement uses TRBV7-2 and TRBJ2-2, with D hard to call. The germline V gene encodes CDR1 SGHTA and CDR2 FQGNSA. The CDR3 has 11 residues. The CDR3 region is CGSLRAGELFF. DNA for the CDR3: TGTGGCTCGCTCCGGGCCGGGGAGCTGTTTTTT.

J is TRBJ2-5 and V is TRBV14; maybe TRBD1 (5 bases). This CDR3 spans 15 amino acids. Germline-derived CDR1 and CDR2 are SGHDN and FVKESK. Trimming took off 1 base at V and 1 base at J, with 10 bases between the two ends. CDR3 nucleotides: TGTGCCAGCAGCCAAGGTTGGGGCGGCCAAGAGACCCAGTACTTC. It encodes CASSQGWGGQETQYF.

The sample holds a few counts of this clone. The CDR3 nucleotides read TGTGCCAGCAGCCAAGGCCGGAGCTATGGCTACACCTTC. It codes for CASSQGRSYGYTF. The V gene is TRBV14, the J gene TRBJ1-2; D is unresolved. This CDR3 has 13 residues. Germline V CDR1 and CDR2: SGHDN, FVKESK. V lost 1 base and J lost 4, with 7 bases in between. Combining the CDR3 with reference TRBV14 and TRBJ1-2 gives the whole variable domain EAGVTQFPSHSVIEKGQTVTLRCDPISGHDNLYWYRRVMGKEIKFLLHFVKESKQDESGMPNNRFLAERTGGTYSTLKVQPAELEDSGVYFCASSQGRSYGYTFGSGTRLTVV.

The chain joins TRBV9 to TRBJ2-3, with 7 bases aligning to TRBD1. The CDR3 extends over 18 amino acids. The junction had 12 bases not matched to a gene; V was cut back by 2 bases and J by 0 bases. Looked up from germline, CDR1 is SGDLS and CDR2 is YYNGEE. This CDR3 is CASSVLGTADRSTDTQYF. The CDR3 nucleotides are TGTGCCAGCAGCGTCCTCGGGACAGCTGATAGGAGCACAGATACGCAGTATTTT.

CDR3 amino acids: CASSVEVRGDEKLFF. The CDR3, as DNA: TGTGCCAGCAGCGTAGAAGTCAGGGGGGATGAAAAACTGTTTTTT. V and J are TRBV9 and TRBJ1-4; 7 bases align to TRBD1. V trimming: 0 bases; J trimming: 6 bases; junction bases outside the gene matches: 5. Germline V CDR1 and CDR2: SGDLS, YYNGEE. The CDR3 length is 15 residues.

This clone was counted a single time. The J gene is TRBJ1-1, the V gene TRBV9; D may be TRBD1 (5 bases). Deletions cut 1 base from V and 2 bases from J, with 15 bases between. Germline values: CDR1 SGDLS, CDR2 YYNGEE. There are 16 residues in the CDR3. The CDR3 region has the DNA TGTGCCAGCAGCGTAAATAGGGGCGGAAGAAACACTGAAGCTTTCTTT. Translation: CASSVNRGGRNTEAFF.

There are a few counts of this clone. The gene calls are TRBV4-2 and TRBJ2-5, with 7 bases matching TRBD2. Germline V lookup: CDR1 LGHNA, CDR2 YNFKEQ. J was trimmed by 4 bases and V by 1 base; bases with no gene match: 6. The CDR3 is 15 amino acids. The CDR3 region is CASSQGTSLIETQYF. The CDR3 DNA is TGTGCCAGCAGCCAAGGGACTAGTCTGATAGAGACCCAGTACTTC.

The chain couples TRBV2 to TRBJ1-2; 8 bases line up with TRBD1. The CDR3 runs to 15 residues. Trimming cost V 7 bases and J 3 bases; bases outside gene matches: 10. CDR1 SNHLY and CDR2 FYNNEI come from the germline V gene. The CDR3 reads CASTEETGADYGYTF. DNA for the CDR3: TGTGCCAGCACCGAAGAGACAGGGGCGGACTATGGCTACACCTTC.

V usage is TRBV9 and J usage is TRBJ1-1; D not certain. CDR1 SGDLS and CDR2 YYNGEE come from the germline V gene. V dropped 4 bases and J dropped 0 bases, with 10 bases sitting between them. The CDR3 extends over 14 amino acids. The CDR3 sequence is CASSSTIMNTEAFF. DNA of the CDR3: TGTGCCAGCAGCTCGACTATCATGAACACTGAAGCTTTCTTT.

The DNA of the CDR3 is TGTGCCAGCAGCTCACAGGGTTATGGCTACACCTTC. Its protein product is CASSSQGYGYTF. This chain connects TRBV7-9 to TRBJ1-2; D is perhaps TRBD1 (6 bases). V lost 4 bases to trimming and J lost 5 bases, with 8 bases between them. The CDR3 has 12 amino acids. The germline V gene encodes CDR1 SEHNR and CDR2 FQNEAQ (reference sequence).

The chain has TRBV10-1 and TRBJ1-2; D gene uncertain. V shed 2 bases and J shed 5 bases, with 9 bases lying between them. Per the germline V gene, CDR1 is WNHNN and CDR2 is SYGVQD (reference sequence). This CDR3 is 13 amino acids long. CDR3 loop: CASSERQAYGYTF. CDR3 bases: TGCGCCAGCAGTGAGCGTCAGGCTTATGGCTACACCTTC.

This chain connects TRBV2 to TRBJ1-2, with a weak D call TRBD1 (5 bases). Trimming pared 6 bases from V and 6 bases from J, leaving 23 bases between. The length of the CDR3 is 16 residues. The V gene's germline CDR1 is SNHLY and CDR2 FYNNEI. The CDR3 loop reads CASSLTYQTVSHGYTF. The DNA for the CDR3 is TGTGCCAGCAGCTTAACTTATCAGACAGTTTCCCATGGCTACACCTTC. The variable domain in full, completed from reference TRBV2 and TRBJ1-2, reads EPEVTQTPSHQVTQMGQEVILRCVPISNHLYFYWYRQILGQKVEFLVSFYNNEISEKSEIFDDQFSVERPDGSNFTLKIRSTKLEDSAMYFCASSLTYQTVSHGYTFGSGTRLTVV.

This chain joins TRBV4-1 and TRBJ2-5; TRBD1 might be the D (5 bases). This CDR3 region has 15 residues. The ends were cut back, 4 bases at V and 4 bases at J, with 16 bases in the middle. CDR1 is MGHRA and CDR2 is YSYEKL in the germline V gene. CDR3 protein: CASSPPIGVRETQYF. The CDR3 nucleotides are TGCGCCAGCAGCCCGCCTATAGGGGTCCGAGAGACCCAGTACTTC.

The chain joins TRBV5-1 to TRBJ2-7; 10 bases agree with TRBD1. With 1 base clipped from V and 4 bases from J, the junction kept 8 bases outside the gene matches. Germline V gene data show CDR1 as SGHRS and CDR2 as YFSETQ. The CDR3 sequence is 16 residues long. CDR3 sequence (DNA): TGCGCCAGCAGCTTGTCGTCCGGGACAGGGGAGTACGAGCAGTACTTC. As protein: CASSLSSGTGEYEQYF.

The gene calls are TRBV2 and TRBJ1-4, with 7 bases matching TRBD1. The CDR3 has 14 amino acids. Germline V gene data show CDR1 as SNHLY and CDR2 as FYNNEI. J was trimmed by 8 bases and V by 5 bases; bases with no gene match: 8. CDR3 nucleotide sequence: TGTGCCAGCAGTCTGCGACAGGGTAGGGAAAAACTGTTTTTT. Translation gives CASSLRQGREKLFF.

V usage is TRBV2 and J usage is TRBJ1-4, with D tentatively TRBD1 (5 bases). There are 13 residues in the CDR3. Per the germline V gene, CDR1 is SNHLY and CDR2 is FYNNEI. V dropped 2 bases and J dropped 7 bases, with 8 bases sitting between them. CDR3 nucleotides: TGTGCCAGCAGTGAAACAGGTCGTGAAAAACTGTTTTTT. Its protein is CASSETGREKLFF.

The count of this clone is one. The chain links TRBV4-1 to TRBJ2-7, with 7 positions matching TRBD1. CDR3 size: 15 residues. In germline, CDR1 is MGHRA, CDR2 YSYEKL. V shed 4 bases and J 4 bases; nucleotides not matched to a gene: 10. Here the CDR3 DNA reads TGCGCCAGCAGCCCAGATTATGGCAGGGGGTACGAGCAGTACTTC. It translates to CASSPDYGRGYEQYF.

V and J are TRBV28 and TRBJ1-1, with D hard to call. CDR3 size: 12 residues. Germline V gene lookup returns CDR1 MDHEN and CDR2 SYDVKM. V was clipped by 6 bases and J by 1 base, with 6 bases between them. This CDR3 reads CASRAGNTEAFF. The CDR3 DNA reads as TGTGCCAGCAGGGCGGGGAACACTGAAGCTTTCTTT.